The rows below give T cell receptor beta chains drawn from one sample of a study of cytomegalovirus exposure and HLA in healthy donors. Data came from immunoSEQ multiplex PCR; TCRdb stores just in-frame clones and leaves some out. The table shows about 340,000 clones, with 86% occurring only once. Sequenced: PBMCs. The receptors stem from a woman aged 18-29 years in good health and CMV-seronegative. CDR3s include the opening cysteine and the closing phenylalanine or tryptophan. A D gene is named only where the DNA matches it firmly. Size is omitted from some rows. Given values are once, few, many or a class for expanded clones.

J gene,clone size,D gene,V gene,CDR3 protein,CDR3 DNA
TRBJ2-7,NA,TRBD2,TRBV5-1,CASSFASGRNEQYF,TGCGCCAGCAGCTTCGCTAGCGGGAGGAACGAGCAGTACTTC
TRBJ1-5,NA,TRBD1,TRBV15,CATSSRTGDQPQHF,TGTGCCACCAGCTCTAGGACAGGGGATCAGCCCCAGCATTTT
TRBJ1-2,few,NA,TRBV6-5,CATRDTDQYGYTF,TGTGCCACCCGGGACACGGACCAGTATGGCTACACCTTC
TRBJ1-5,NA,TRBD1,TRBV9,CASSVGTGSNQPQHF,TGTGCCAGCAGCGTAGGGACAGGGTCCAATCAGCCCCAGCATTTT
TRBJ2-5,NA,TRBD2,TRBV30,CAWSVGGAGTSGTGQPQETQYF,TGTGCCTGGAGTGTAGGGGGGGCCGGGACTAGCGGGACTGGTCAACCGCAAGAGACCCAGTACTTC
TRBJ2-3,NA,TRBD2,TRBV7-2,CASSLAAWREFGDTQYF,TGTGCCAGCAGCTTAGCCGCTTGGCGGGAGTTTGGGGATACGCAGTATTTT
TRBJ2-1,NA,TRBD2,TRBV27,CASSGTMAGGYNEQFF,TGTGCCAGCAGTGGAACCATGGCGGGAGGATACAATGAGCAGTTCTTC
TRBJ2-1,NA,TRBD2,TRBV5-4,CASSFPSGKEGNEQFF,TGTGCCAGCAGCTTCCCTAGCGGGAAGGAGGGGAATGAGCAGTTCTTC
TRBJ2-1,NA,TRBD2,TRBV18,CASSPRLAGDNEQFF,TGTGCCAGCTCACCCAGACTAGCGGGGGACAATGAGCAGTTCTTC
TRBJ2-5,NA,TRBD1,TRBV11-3,CASSATGGEETQYF,TGTGCCAGCAGCGCGACAGGGGGCGAAGAGACCCAGTACTTC
TRBJ2-5,NA,TRBD1,TRBV25-1,CASDPGQKETQYF,TGTGCCAGCGACCCGGGACAGAAAGAGACCCAGTACTTC
TRBJ1-5,NA,NA,TRBV6-5,CASRPVNSNQPQHF,TGTGCCAGCAGGCCAGTCAATAGCAATCAGCCCCAGCATTTT
TRBJ2-7,NA,NA,TRBV10-3,CAISESTGSYEQYF,TGTGCCATCAGTGAGTCGACGGGGAGCTACGAGCAGTACTTC
TRBJ2-2,NA,NA,TRBV6-6,CASSPPGSGNTGELFF,TGTGCCAGCAGCCCCCCAGGGTCGGGGAACACCGGGGAGCTGTTTTTT
TRBJ1-1,NA,NA,TRBV6-1,CASSAKGDEAFF,TGTGCCAGCAGTGCCAAGGGGGATGAAGCTTTCTTT
TRBJ2-3,NA,TRBD1,TRBV18,CASSPPVTGSTDTQYF,TGTGCCAGCTCACCACCCGTGACAGGGAGCACAGATACGCAGTATTTT
TRBJ2-5,NA,NA,TRBV5-1,CASSLEGQETQYF,TGCGCCAGCAGCTTGGAGGGGCAGGAGACCCAGTACTTC
TRBJ2-1,NA,TRBD2,TRBV4-3,CASSPAHTSGRKNEQFF,TGCGCCAGCAGCCCTGCCCATACTAGCGGGAGGAAGAATGAGCAGTTCTTC
TRBJ2-3,NA,NA,TRBV29-1,CSVEGGAARGADTQYF,TGCAGCGTTGAAGGTGGAGCGGCAAGAGGTGCAGATACGCAGTATTTT
TRBJ2-5,once,NA,TRBV6-1,CASGPDSQETQYF,TGTGCCAGCGGGCCTGACAGCCAAGAGACCCAGTACTTC
TRBJ2-2,NA,NA,TRBV2,CASSEALRGPGELFF,TGTGCCAGCAGTGAAGCGCTTCGGGGTCCTGGGGAGCTGTTTTTT
TRBJ1-1,NA,NA,TRBV6-1,CASPGGARNPEAFF,TGTGCCAGCCCGGGGGGGGCCCGAAACCCTGAAGCTTTCTTT
TRBJ1-4,NA,NA,TRBV25-1,CASSARPGQFNEKLFF,TGTGCCAGCAGTGCGCGCCCTGGACAGTTTAATGAAAAACTGTTTTTT
TRBJ2-1,once,TRBD2,TRBV2,CASTPSGGGNNEQFF,TGTGCCAGCACCCCTTCTGGGGGGGGGAACAATGAGCAGTTCTTC
TRBJ2-2,NA,NA,TRBV2,CASSVQGGTGELFF,TGTGCCAGCAGTGTCCAGGGGGGAACCGGGGAGCTGTTTTTT
TRBJ2-3,NA,TRBD1,TRBV9,CASSVRTGGDTQYF,TGTGCCAGCAGCGTTAGGACAGGGGGTGATACGCAGTATTTT
TRBJ2-7,few,TRBD1,TRBV5-4,CASSAPGGYEQYF,TGTGCCAGCAGCGCGCCAGGGGGCTACGAGCAGTACTTC
TRBJ2-5,NA,NA,TRBV9,CASSVAPGETQYF,TGTGCCAGCAGCGTAGCTCCGGGTGAGACCCAGTACTTC
TRBJ2-7,NA,TRBD2,TRBV27,CASSLGAGVSKQYF,TGTGCCAGCAGTTTAGGAGCGGGAGTTTCCAAGCAGTACTTC
TRBJ2-7,once,TRBD2,TRBV28,CASSQPTSARYEQYF,TGTGCCAGCAGTCAGCCGACTAGCGCCCGCTACGAGCAGTACTTC
TRBJ1-1,NA,NA,TRBV5-1,CASSFGHRDNTEAFF,TGCGCCAGCAGCTTCGGTCACAGGGATAACACTGAAGCTTTCTTT
TRBJ1-1,NA,NA,TRBV19,CASSIVANTEAFF,TGTGCCAGTAGTATTGTGGCGAACACTGAAGCTTTCTTT
TRBJ2-7,once,NA,TRBV10-3,CAISPDSSYEQYF,TGTGCCATCAGTCCGGACAGCTCCTACGAGCAGTACTTC
TRBJ2-3,NA,NA,TRBV7-2,CASSLGSRTDTQYF,TGTGCCAGCAGCTTAGGTAGTCGCACAGATACGCAGTATTTT
TRBJ2-7,NA,TRBD2,TRBV28,CASSSPEGSGIREQYF,TGTGCCAGCAGTTCACCAGAAGGTAGCGGGATACGTGAGCAGTACTTC
TRBJ2-7,once,TRBD2,TRBV5-4,CASSDWTSGAYEQYF,TGTGCCAGCAGCGATTGGACTAGCGGAGCCTACGAGCAGTACTTC
TRBJ2-3,NA,TRBD1,TRBV6-1,CASSGGTGGPTDTQYF,TGTGCCAGCAGTGGGGGGACAGGGGGACCCACAGATACGCAGTATTTT
TRBJ2-3,once,TRBD1,TRBV5-1,CASSQPPGQGYTDTQYF,TGCGCCAGCAGCCAACCTCCAGGACAGGGATACACAGATACGCAGTATTTT
TRBJ1-5,NA,NA,TRBV19,CASSITRDSNQPQHF,TGTGCCAGTAGTATCACCCGGGATAGCAATCAGCCCCAGCATTTT
TRBJ1-2,many,TRBD1,TRBV27,CASSYSGQGAVGYGYTF,TGTGCCAGCTCTTATTCCGGACAGGGGGCGGTTGGCTATGGCTACACCTTC
TRBJ1-2,few,TRBD1,TRBV7-3,CASSLRGGGDYGYTF,TGTGCCAGCAGCTTAAGAGGGGGCGGTGACTATGGCTACACCTTC